The clone carrying this TCR beta chain was found a few times. These data come from a study of T-cell reconstitution after alpha-beta-depleted transplantation in children. This sample's TCRbeta library carried unique molecular identifier barcodes. A single record per CDR3 protein comes from TCRdb applying MiXCR to the PCR reads. The sample shows roughly 190,000 distinct CDR3 sequences, roughly 15% of them seen only once. This CDR3 region has 13 residues. Deletions cut 5 bases from V and 2 bases from J, with 7 bases between. The sample in question was PBMCs from the stem cell graft donor, obtained from the stem cell graft. This clonotype was sampled from a human donor who donated a stem cell graft to a child with acute lymphoblastic leukemia. The V and J genes are TRBV12-3 or TRBV12-4 and TRBJ1-3; D uncertain. The CDR3 here is CASSPKAGNTIYF. As DNA, the CDR3 is TGTGCCAGCAGTCCCAAAGCTGGAAACACCATATATTTT.